The T cell receptor beta chain described here comes from a study of PD-1 blockade in mismatch repair-deficient tumors. The repertoire was sequenced with immunoSEQ multiplex PCR; TCRdb's copy has only in-frame clones and lacks some. Of 100,000 to 150,000 clones listed, approximately 91% are singletons. This CDR3 region has 15 residues. V gave up 5 bases and J gave up 5 bases; unmatched junction bases: 7. Per germline, CDR1 MGHDK and CDR2 SYGVNS. The TCR-sequenced patients were a few responders to pembrolizumab. This clone has only one observation. The clonotype originates from an adult with mismatch repair-deficient cancer. The genes are TRBV25-1 and TRBJ2-5, with 11 bases identical to TRBD1. The specimen was peripheral blood, collected roughly 67 weeks after starting pembrolizumab. CDR3 sequence (DNA): TGTGCCAGCAGTCGTCGGACAGGGGGCCGGGAGACCCAGTACTTC. Its translation: CASSRRTGGRETQYF. Variable domain in full (rest from reference TRBV25-1 and TRBJ2-5): EADIYQTPRYLVIGTGKKITLECSQTMGHDKMYWYQQDPGMELHLIHYSYGVNSTEKGDLSSESTVSRIRTEHFPLTLESARPSHTSQYLCASSRRTGGRETQYFGPGTRLLVL.